Listed below are T cell receptor beta chains from one sample, sequenced in a study of blood T cell repertoires in COVID-19. The method was immunoSEQ multiplex PCR; TCRdb's version includes in-frame clones alone and lacks a portion of them. The sample lists about 200,000 clones, about 88% occurring once. Sample: peripheral blood. All receptors come from a man in his fifties or sixties with COVID-19, enrolled during active disease. Both conserved end residues are part of each CDR3. Each record gives: V gene, J gene, D gene, CDR3 protein, CDR3 DNA. D genes are given only for firm matches.

TRBV19	TRBJ2-1	TRBD2	CASSSRSGGGYNEQFF	TGTGCCAGTAGTTCCCGGAGCGGGGGTGGCTACAATGAGCAGTTCTTC
TRBV30	TRBJ2-5	-	CAWSGNTQETQYF	TGTGCCTGGAGTGGCAACACCCAAGAGACCCAGTACTTC
TRBV6-1	TRBJ1-2	-	CASSDAPGQYYGYTF	TGTGCCAGCAGTGACGCCCCGGGACAATACTATGGCTACACCTTC
TRBV6-5	TRBJ1-5	-	CASRTGTSNQPQHF	TGTGCCAGCAGAACAGGGACAAGCAATCAGCCCCAGCATTTT
TRBV29-1	TRBJ1-5	-	CSVSGGTDQPQHF	TGCAGCGTTTCCGGGGGTACTGATCAGCCCCAGCATTTT
TRBV7-2	TRBJ2-3	TRBD2	CASSLAGLAGGRSDTQYF	TGTGCCAGCAGCTTAGCGGGACTAGCGGGGGGGAGGTCAGATACGCAGTATTTT
TRBV3-1/TRBV3-2	TRBJ2-1	TRBD2	CASSQLGTSGRDYGEQFF	TGTGCCAGCAGCCAACTAGGGACTAGCGGGAGGGACTACGGTGAGCAGTTCTTC
TRBV18	TRBJ1-2	-	CASSPTGRGGYTF	TGTGCCAGCTCACCAACGGGCCGAGGGGGCTACACCTTC
TRBV18	TRBJ2-3	-	CASSPSQLRGDTQYF	TGTGCCAGCTCACCATCACAGCTTCGGGGGGATACGCAGTATTTT
TRBV29-1	TRBJ1-5	-	CSAGGQGGRNQPQHF	TGCAGCGCCGGAGGGCAGGGAGGGCGCAATCAGCCCCAGCATTTT